Presented here are 9 T cell receptor beta chains from one specimen sequenced in a study of T-cell reconstitution after alpha-beta-depleted transplantation in children. Using unique molecular identifiers, the investigators prepared the TCRbeta library. MiXCR was run by TCRdb on the PCR reads, yielding one entry per CDR3 protein. The sample records approximately 510,000 distinct CDR3 sequences, 18% being singletons. Sample: PBMCs from the stem cell graft donor, taken from the stem cell graft. The receptors originated from a human donor who donated a stem cell graft to a child with acute lymphoblastic leukemia.

This chain uses TRBV20-1 with TRBJ1-5; D is perhaps TRBD1 (5 bases). This CDR3 has 15 residues. V dropped 1 base and J dropped 3 bases, with 13 bases sitting between them. Germline CDR1 DFQATT, CDR2 SNEGSKA (reference sequence). The CDR3: CSARGGRGANQPQHF. Written as DNA, the CDR3 is TGCAGTGCTAGAGGGGGTAGGGGCGCCAATCAGCCCCAGCATTTT.

This clonotype was counted only a few times. CDR3: CASSLKLAGAYEQYF. DNA of the CDR3: TGTGCCAGCAGCTTAAAACTAGCGGGCGCCTACGAGCAGTACTTC. This rearrangement joins TRBV5-6 to TRBJ2-7, with TRBD2 identical over 9 bases. V shed 2 bases, J shed 2 bases, and the junction held 5 bases outside the gene matches. Germline CDR1 SGHDT, CDR2 YYEEEE. This CDR3 has 15 amino acids.

To note about this clonotype: Sequence at one end of the junction differs from germline and may be a read error. This chain joins TRBV19 and TRBJ2-6, with TRBD1 as a possible D gene (5 bases). CDR3 size: 15 residues. Germline-derived CDR1 and CDR2 are LNHDA and SQIVND (reference sequence). The DNA for the CDR3 is TGTGCCAGTGTCAACAGGTACTCTGGGGCCAACGGCCTGACTTTC. Translation: CASVNRYSGANGLTF.

For this clonotype: At one end, the junction sequence differs from germline, possibly due to a read error. The chain combines TRBV10-3 with TRBJ2-7, with 10 nucleotides matching TRBD2. In germline, CDR1 is ENHRY, CDR2 SYGVKD. The CDR3 runs to 17 residues. The CDR3 reads CAFSLLVAGGFSYEQYF. In nucleotides, the CDR3 is TGTGCCTTCAGTCTACTTGTAGCGGGAGGTTTCTCCTACGAGCAGTACTTC.

The genes are TRBV20-1 and TRBJ2-1; the match to TRBD2 covers 10 bases. The germline CDR1 and CDR2 sequences are DFQATT and SNEGSKA (reference sequence). Trimming cost V 5 bases and J 7 bases; bases outside gene matches: 5. The CDR3 covers 13 residues. The CDR3, as DNA: TGCAGTGCTTCTCTAGCGGGAGTTAATGAGCAGTTCTTC. It yields the protein CSASLAGVNEQFF.

This clonotype has more than one count but fewer than ten. V is TRBV15 and J is TRBJ2-3, with D possibly being TRBD2 (5 bases). Trimming cost V 0 bases and J 1 base, with 11 bases left between them. The CDR3 contains 16 residues. From germline, CDR1 is LNHNV and CDR2 YYDKDF (reference sequence). CDR3 nucleotides: TGTGCCACCAGCAGAGATGCGAGGGCCGGCACAGATACGCAGTATTTT. Protein sequence: CATSRDARAGTDTQYF. Combining the CDR3 with reference TRBV15 and TRBJ2-3 gives the whole variable domain DAMVIQNPRYQVTQFGKPVTLSCSQTLNHNVMYWYQQKSSQAPKLLFHYYDKDFNNEADTPDNFQSRRPNTSFCFLDIRSPGLGDTAMYLCATSRDARAGTDTQYFGPGTRLTVL.

The CDR3 here is CASSARAFGNQPQHF. The CDR3 DNA reads as TGTGCCAGCAGTGCACGGGCGTTTGGCAATCAGCCCCAGCATTTT. This chain connects TRBV6-1 to TRBJ1-5; no clear D. The germline gives CDR1 MNHNS, CDR2 SASEGT. Deletions cut 4 bases from V and 2 bases from J, with 12 bases between. The CDR3 length is 15 residues.

This clonotype was observed a handful of times. The chain recombines TRBV29-1 with TRBJ2-7, with 8 bases lining up with TRBD1. The CDR3 runs 13 residues. V was pared by 7 bases and J by 2 bases, with 7 bases of the junction left unmatched. In germline, CDR1 is SQVTM, CDR2 ANQGSEA. Here the CDR3 DNA reads TGCAGCGCCATTGGACAGGGAGCCTACGAGCAGTACTTC. Its translation: CSAIGQGAYEQYF.

The CDR3 region is CAISSGYEQYF. The CDR3 DNA sequence: TGTGCCATCAGTTCGGGGTACGAGCAGTACTTC. The V call is TRBV10-3, the J call TRBJ2-7, with a possible D match to TRBD2 (5 bases). The length of the CDR3 is 11 residues. Deletions cut 5 bases from V and 4 bases from J, with 6 bases between. Looked up from germline, CDR1 is ENHRY and CDR2 is SYGVKD.